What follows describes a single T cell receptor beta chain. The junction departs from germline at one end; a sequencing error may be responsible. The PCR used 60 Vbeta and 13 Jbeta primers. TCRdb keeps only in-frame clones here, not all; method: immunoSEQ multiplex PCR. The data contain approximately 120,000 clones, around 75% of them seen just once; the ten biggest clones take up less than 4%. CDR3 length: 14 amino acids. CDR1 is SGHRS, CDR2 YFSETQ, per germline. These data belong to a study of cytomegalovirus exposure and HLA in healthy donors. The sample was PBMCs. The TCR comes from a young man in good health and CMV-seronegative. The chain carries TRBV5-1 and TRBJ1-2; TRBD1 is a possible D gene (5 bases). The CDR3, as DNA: TGCGCCAGCAGCTTTTCCAGGGCAAGAGAAGAATTACACTTC. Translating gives CASSFSRAREELHF.